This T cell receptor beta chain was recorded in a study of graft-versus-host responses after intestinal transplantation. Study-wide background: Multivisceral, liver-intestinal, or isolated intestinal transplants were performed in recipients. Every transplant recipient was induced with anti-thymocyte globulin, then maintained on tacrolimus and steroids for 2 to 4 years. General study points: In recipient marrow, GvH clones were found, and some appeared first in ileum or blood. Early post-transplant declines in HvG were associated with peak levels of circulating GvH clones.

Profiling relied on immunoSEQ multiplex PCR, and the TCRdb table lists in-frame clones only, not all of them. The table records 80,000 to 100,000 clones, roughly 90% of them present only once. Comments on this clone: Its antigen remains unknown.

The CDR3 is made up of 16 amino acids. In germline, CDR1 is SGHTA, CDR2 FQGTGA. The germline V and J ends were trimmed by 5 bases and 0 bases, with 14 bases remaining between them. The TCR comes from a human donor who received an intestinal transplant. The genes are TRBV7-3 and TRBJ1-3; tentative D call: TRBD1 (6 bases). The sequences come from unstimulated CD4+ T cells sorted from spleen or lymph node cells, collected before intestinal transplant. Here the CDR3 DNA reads TGTGCCAGCAGCCTGAACAGGGACAACTCTGGAAACACCATATATTTT. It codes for CASSLNRDNSGNTIYF. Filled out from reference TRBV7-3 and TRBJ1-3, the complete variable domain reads GAGVSQTPSNKVTEKGKYVELRCDPISGHTALYWYRQSLGQGPEFLIYFQGTGAADDSGLPNDRFFAVRPEGSVSTLKIQRTERGDSAVYLCASSLNRDNSGNTIYFGEGSWLTVV.